This entry lists 25 T cell receptor beta chains sequenced from one sample in a study of cytomegalovirus exposure and HLA in healthy donors. Only in-frame clones appear in the TCRdb table, and some are missing; sequencing was by immunoSEQ multiplex PCR. The table shows more than 80,000 clones, with around 89% occurring only once. Sequenced sample: PBMCs. The receptors stem from a woman aged 18-29 years in good health and CMV-seropositive.

The rearrangement uses TRBV19 and TRBJ1-1; no definite D call. CDR1 is LNHDA, CDR2 SQIVND, per germline (reference sequence). V lost 6 bases, J lost 2 bases, and 10 bases lay in between. The CDR3 runs 13 residues. CDR3 residues: CASSSTYNTEAFF. As DNA, the CDR3 is TGTGCCAGTAGCTCTACCTATAACACTGAAGCTTTCTTT.

The genes are TRBV19 and TRBJ1-2; TRBD1 matches 10 bases. The germline gives CDR1 LNHDA, CDR2 SQIVND (reference sequence). The CDR3 consists of 16 residues. Trimming cost V 4 bases and J 0 bases; bases outside gene matches: 5. The CDR3 reads CASSTGTGESNYGYTF. In DNA, the CDR3 is TGTGCCAGTAGTACCGGGACAGGGGAATCTAACTATGGCTACACCTTC.

The gene calls are TRBV6-6 and TRBJ1-5; TRBD1 aligns across 8 bases. J was trimmed by 2 bases and V by 9 bases; bases with no gene match: 6. This CDR3 has 14 amino acids. Germline CDR1 is MNHNY and CDR2 is SVGAGI (reference sequence). CDR3 amino acids: CASSQGGGNQPQHF. In DNA, the CDR3 is TGTGCCAGTTCACAGGGGGGAGGCAATCAGCCCCAGCATTTT.

In its sample, this clone was seen once. The V gene is TRBV4-3, the J gene TRBJ2-7; D is possibly TRBD1 (6 bases). This CDR3 comprises 16 residues. CDR1 and CDR2 from the germline V gene are LGHNA and YSLEER. Trimming cost V 0 bases and J 4 bases, with 16 bases left between them. The CDR3 loop is CASSQDGKTGCYEQYV. The CDR3 DNA reads as TGCGCCAGCAGCCAAGATGGGAAGACAGGCTGTTACGAGCAGTACGTC.

The genes are TRBV28 and TRBJ2-3; the match to TRBD2 covers 9 bases. CDR1 and CDR2 (germline): MDHEN, SYDVKM. The CDR3 totals 17 residues. V dropped 4 bases and J dropped 2; count of bases not matched to a gene: 10. The CDR3 bases are TGTGCCAGCAGTTCCATTCTAGCGGGGAGATTCACAGATACGCAGTATTTT. This translates into CASSSILAGRFTDTQYF.

CDR3: CASSQLFRASTEAFF. The CDR3 DNA sequence: TGCGCCAGCAGCCAATTGTTCAGGGCGAGCACTGAAGCTTTCTTT. The V call is TRBV4-3, the J call TRBJ1-1; tentative D call: TRBD1 (5 bases). Trimming pared 2 bases from V and 4 bases from J, leaving 14 bases between. Germline V gene data show CDR1 as LGHNA and CDR2 as YSLEER. CDR3 length: 15 amino acids.

The chain links TRBV5-4 to TRBJ1-4; the match to TRBD1 covers 10 bases. The CDR3 consists of 16 residues. V shed 4 bases, J shed 3 bases, and the junction held 6 bases outside the gene matches. Per the germline V gene, CDR1 is SGHNT and CDR2 is YYREEE (reference sequence). DNA for the CDR3: TGTGCCAGCAGCCGTGACAGGGGGCCACCTAATGAAAAACTGTTTTTT. Amino acid sequence: CASSRDRGPPNEKLFF.

The chain couples TRBV6-4 to TRBJ2-5; TRBD2 might be the D (6 bases). This CDR3 region has 14 residues. The V and J ends lost 6 bases and 5 bases respectively, with 16 bases between them. The germline V gene encodes CDR1 MRHNA and CDR2 SNTAGT. CDR3 sequence reads: CASSPLWGDETQYF. The CDR3 coding sequence is TGTGCCAGCAGCCCTCTCTGGGGGGATGAGACCCAGTACTTC.

The chain is built from TRBV19 and TRBJ1-4; the D gene is possibly TRBD1 (5 bases). This CDR3 is 13 amino acids long. The ends were cut back, 8 bases at V and 8 bases at J, with 15 bases in the middle. Germline V gives CDR1 LNHDA, CDR2 SQIVND (reference sequence). CDR3 region: CASSAGLVEKLFF. The CDR3 DNA is TGTGCCAGTTCCGCAGGGTTGGTCGAAAAACTGTTTTTT. Using reference TRBV19 and TRBJ1-4 for the parts outside the CDR3, the full variable domain is DGGITQSPKYLFRKEGQNVTLSCEQNLNHDAMYWYRQDPGQGLRLIYYSQIVNDFQKGDIAEGYSVSREKKESFPLTVTSAQKNPTAFYLCASSAGLVEKLFFGSGTQLSVL.

The gene calls are TRBV5-6 and TRBJ2-1; TRBD2 might be the D (6 bases). This CDR3 spans 14 amino acids. Germline-derived CDR1 and CDR2 are SGHDT and YYEEEE. The germline V and J ends were trimmed by 4 bases and 9 bases, with 17 bases remaining between them. DNA for the CDR3: TGTGCCAGCAGCACCAGGACTACTAATAGTGAGCAGTTCTTC. Its protein is CASSTRTTNSEQFF.

The rearrangement links TRBV28 to TRBJ2-7; 9 positions match TRBD1. V lost 5 bases, J lost 4 bases, and 3 bases stayed unmatched. In germline, CDR1 is MDHEN, CDR2 SYDVKM. CDR3 length: 13 amino acids. The CDR3 sequence: CASSLGTGYEQYV. CDR3 DNA: TGTGCCAGCAGTCTCGGGACAGGGTACGAGCAGTACGTC.

The CDR3: CASSSDTVNTEAFF. The CDR3 region has the DNA TGCGCCAGCAGCTCCGACACAGTGAACACTGAAGCTTTCTTT. The chain is built from TRBV5-1 and TRBJ1-1; no definite D call. Trimming left V 3 bases short and J 0 bases short, with 9 bases between. Germline loops: CDR1 SGHRS, CDR2 YFSETQ. There are 14 residues in the CDR3.

This chain links TRBV6-1 with TRBJ2-1, with 10 nucleotides matching TRBD1. The CDR3 is 13 amino acids. Looked up from germline, CDR1 is MNHNS and CDR2 is SASEGT. The ends lost 9 bases at V and 8 bases at J; junction bases unmatched: 7. The CDR3 DNA follows: TGTGCCAGTTGGACAGGGGGAGAGTATGAGCAGTTCTTC. This translates into CASWTGGEYEQFF.

The chain has TRBV28 and TRBJ1-6; D remains unclear. The V gene's germline CDR1 is MDHEN and CDR2 SYDVKM. The CDR3 sequence is 16 residues long. V lost 4 bases, J lost 0 bases, and 10 bases lay in between. CDR3 DNA: TGTGCCAGCAGTTCAGGCATTAGCTCCTATAATTCACCCCTCCACTTT. This sequence encodes CASSSGISSYNSPLHF.

The J gene is TRBJ2-3, the V gene TRBV9; 7 nucleotides align to TRBD2. The V segment lost 3 bases and the J segment 0 bases; nucleotides outside the gene matches: 4. CDR1 and CDR2 from the germline V gene are SGDLS and YYNGEE. This CDR3 has 15 amino acids. The CDR3 spells CASSARTRSTDTQYF. The CDR3 bases are TGTGCCAGCAGCGCCCGGACTAGAAGCACAGATACGCAGTATTTT.

The chain links TRBV6-6 to TRBJ2-7, with 10 bases matching TRBD1. V was clipped by 6 bases and J by 5 bases; unmatched bases: 10. Germline loops: CDR1 MNHNY, CDR2 SVGAGI (reference sequence). The CDR3 totals 15 residues. This CDR3 is CASSPGTGDYHEQYV. CDR3 DNA: TGTGCCAGCAGCCCCGGGACAGGGGATTATCACGAGCAGTACGTC.

The chain links TRBV2 to TRBJ1-2; D remains ambiguous. The CDR3 is 18 residues long. Germline V gives CDR1 SNHLY, CDR2 FYNNEI. V was shortened by 7 bases and J by 4 bases, with 28 bases between the two germline ends. The CDR3 spells CASKGQVAGYEMIYGYTF. CDR3 DNA sequence: TGTGCCAGCAAAGGGCAGGTCGCGGGATACGAGATGATCTATGGCTACACCTTC.

The gene calls are TRBV7-2 and TRBJ2-1, with 9 bases lining up with TRBD2. Germline V lookup: CDR1 SGHTA, CDR2 FQGNSA. The CDR3 sequence is 16 residues long. V trimming: 1 base; J trimming: 6 bases; junction bases outside the gene matches: 7. The CDR3 here is CASSLVGGGAPNEQFF. In DNA, the CDR3 is TGTGCCAGCAGCTTAGTTGGCGGGGGGGCGCCCAATGAGCAGTTCTTC.

The V gene is TRBV28, the J gene TRBJ1-6; D is ambiguous. With 2 bases removed from V and 3 bases from J, the gap between germline ends came to 11 bases. Germline CDR1 reads MDHEN; CDR2 reads SYDVKM. The CDR3 runs to 16 residues. CDR3 bases: TGTGCCAGCAGTTTAGGAGGCAGACTCTATAATTCACCCCTCCACTTT. Amino acid sequence: CASSLGGRLYNSPLHF.

The chain is built from TRBV19 and TRBJ1-1, with D perhaps matching TRBD1 (6 bases). Trimming removed 5 bases from V and 7 bases from J, with 14 bases in between. Germline V gives CDR1 LNHDA, CDR2 SQIVND (reference sequence). The CDR3 is 13 amino acids. DNA for the CDR3: TGTGCCAGTAGTTCTACAGGGTTTTATGAAGCTTTCTTT. It codes for CASSSTGFYEAFF.

The rearrangement links TRBV6-5 to TRBJ2-3; 9 nucleotides line up with TRBD2. The length of the CDR3 is 16 residues. J gave up 4 bases and V 0 bases, and 5 bases lay outside the gene matches. Germline V gene sequence: CDR1 MNHEY, CDR2 SVGAGI. CDR3: CASSYSASGVSDTQYF. CDR3 nucleotide sequence: TGTGCCAGCAGTTACTCTGCTAGCGGGGTCTCAGATACGCAGTATTTT.

This chain uses TRBV7-9 with TRBJ2-7; D possibly corresponds to TRBD2 (5 bases). Per germline, CDR1 SEHNR and CDR2 FQNEAQ (reference sequence). V was pared by 1 base and J by 1 base, with 11 bases between. The CDR3 spans 15 residues. The CDR3 sequence: CASSLEKGGSYEQYV. The CDR3 nucleotides read TGTGCCAGCAGCTTAGAAAAAGGCGGGTCCTACGAGCAGTACGTC.

This chain connects TRBV6-4 to TRBJ2-2, with D perhaps matching TRBD2 (5 bases). Trimming took off 2 bases at V and 4 bases at J, with 17 bases between the two ends. In germline, CDR1 is MRHNA, CDR2 SNTAGT. The CDR3 is 17 residues long. DNA of the CDR3: TGTGCCAGCAGTGACCCAGGACTGGGTTTAGGCACCGGGGAGCTGTTTTTT. As protein: CASSDPGLGLGTGELFF.

The V call is TRBV27, the J call TRBJ2-7; 10 nucleotides line up with TRBD1. This CDR3 has 15 amino acids. Germline V lookup: CDR1 MNHEY, CDR2 SMNVEV (reference sequence). Unmatched junction bases numbered 7, after V lost 5 bases and J lost 3 bases. The CDR3, as DNA: TGTGCCAGCAGTCTAGGGACAGGGGCCATCTACGAGCAGTACGTC. This gives the protein CASSLGTGAIYEQYV.

The V call is TRBV10-2, the J call TRBJ1-3; 9 positions agree with TRBD1. CDR3 length: 15 amino acids. Trimming at V came to 7 bases and at J to 3 bases, leaving 7 bases not matched to a gene. Germline V gene data show CDR1 as WSHSY and CDR2 as SAAADI. The CDR3 DNA follows: TGCGCCAGCATCATGGGACAGGGCTTTGGAAACACCATATATTTT. Its translation is CASIMGQGFGNTIYF.